This TCR beta chain was found in a study of cytomegalovirus exposure and HLA in healthy donors. From germline, CDR1 is SGHRS and CDR2 YFSETQ. CDR3 length: 15 residues. The ends were cut back, 1 base at V and 1 base at J, with 12 bases in the middle. Produced via immunoSEQ multiplex PCR; TCRdb's table is partial and in-frame only. The sample lists some 130,000 clones, nearly 90% occurring once. The chain links TRBV5-1 to TRBJ2-7; D possibly corresponds to TRBD2 (6 bases). Sequencing was done on a sample of PBMCs. The source of this sequence is a woman aged 18-29 years in good health and CMV-seronegative. This chain's CDR3 is CASSLSGTRSYEQYF. In DNA form, the CDR3 reads TGCGCCAGCAGCTTGTCAGGGACTCGTTCCTACGAGCAGTACTTC. Drawing the rest from reference TRBV5-1 and TRBJ2-7, the complete variable domain is KAGVTQTPRYLIKTRGQQVTLSCSPISGHRSVSWYQQTPGQGLQFLFEYFSETQRNKGNFPGRFSGRQFSNSRSEMNVSTLELGDSALYLCASSLSGTRSYEQYFGPGTRLTVT.